This TCR beta chain was found in a study of blood T cell repertoires in COVID-19. Study-wide context: Donors in the United States, Italy and Spain gave samples during acute or convalescent COVID-19. From T cells, B-cell-depleted T cells, or PBMCs came the material, which was cDNA or gDNA.

This CDR3 comprises 12 residues. Trimming shortened V by 3 bases and J by 4 bases, and 8 bases separated the two germline ends. Germline V gene lookup returns CDR1 SQVTM and CDR2 ANQGSEA. In the original processing: By means of reference gene primer amplification, nucleated cell counts were estimated. The method was immunoSEQ multiplex PCR; TCRdb's version includes in-frame clones alone and lacks a portion of them. V and J calls and clone size are as listed in that table; D and trimming were resolved from the DNA. The sample lists roughly 160,000 clones, around 87% occurring once. This sequence was found in a woman aged 80 or over with COVID-19, enrolled during active disease. The V and J genes are TRBV29-1 and TRBJ2-3; D call uncertain. The specimen sequenced was peripheral blood. The CDR3 here is CSVEPTSDTQYF. In DNA, the CDR3 is TGCAGCGTTGAGCCAACTTCAGATACGCAGTATTTT.